This TCR beta chain was captured by sequencing in a study of Siglec-9 on CD8 T cells in melanoma. Broader study findings: An effector memory CD8+ subset marked by Siglec-9 reportedly appeared to gather in melanoma.

Comments on this clone: Its antigen is currently unknown.

Repertoires were generated with immunoSEQ multiplex PCR, while TCRdb's copy carries only in-frame clones and drops some. The data contain around 30,000 clones, 75% to 85% of them singletons. This clonotype was sampled from a human donor in good health. Material for sequencing was Siglec-9- CD8+ T cells sorted from blood.

The chain's CDR3 is CASSSGTSGRNEQFF. CDR3 bases: TGTGCCAGCAGTTCTGGGACTAGCGGGAGGAATGAGCAGTTCTTC. J is TRBJ2-1 and V is TRBV27, with 15 bases lining up with TRBD2. The V and J ends lost 4 bases and 7 bases, in that order; junction bases with no gene match: 2. The CDR3 contains 15 residues. Germline CDR1 is MNHEY and CDR2 is SMNVEV (reference sequence).